This entry lists 16 T cell receptor beta chains sequenced from one sample in a study of blood T cell repertoires in COVID-19. Generated by immunoSEQ multiplex PCR, the TCRdb table keeps only in-frame clones and is missing some. The sample records approximately 200,000 clones, 81% being singletons. Sequencing used PBMCs or T cells enriched from blood (not recorded which). These receptors originate from a man in his forties who had recovered from COVID-19.

This chain joins TRBV6-5 and TRBJ1-5; TRBD1 matches 7 bases. The ends lost 8 bases at V and 3 bases at J; junction bases unmatched: 10. Germline lookup yields CDR1 MNHEY and CDR2 SVGAGI. The CDR3 loop spans 15 amino acids. CDR3 protein: CASFSTGTVNQPQHF. The CDR3 bases are TGTGCCAGCTTTAGTACCGGGACAGTCAATCAGCCCCAGCATTTT.

The V call is TRBV11-3, the J call TRBJ2-1; a weak D match, TRBD2 (6 bases). Trimming removed 1 base from V and 5 bases from J, with 18 bases in between. The CDR3 loop spans 17 amino acids. The V gene's germline CDR1 is SGHNT and CDR2 YENEEA. The CDR3 loop is CASSLVFAGPRHNEQFF. The CDR3 nucleotides read TGTGCCAGCAGCTTAGTGTTCGCGGGACCGAGGCACAATGAGCAGTTCTTC.

This chain joins TRBV2 and TRBJ2-5; D uncertain. Germline V CDR1 and CDR2: SNHLY, FYNNEI. V was shortened by 6 bases and J by 4 bases, with 12 bases between the two germline ends. CDR3 length: 13 residues. The CDR3 DNA sequence: TGTGCCAGCAGGGGTAGCCCCGTAGAGACCCAGTACTTC. Translating it yields CASRGSPVETQYF.

A word on this clone: Other DNA sequences in the same sample also yield this CDR3. The chain carries TRBV28 and TRBJ1-2, with D tentatively TRBD1 (5 bases). This CDR3 has 11 residues. V gave up 6 bases and J gave up 8 bases, with 10 bases separating them. CDR1 is MDHEN, CDR2 SYDVKM, per germline. The CDR3 DNA sequence: TGTGCCAGCAGCCCGGAGGGGGGCTACACCTTC. This sequence encodes CASSPEGGYTF.

The chain joins TRBV3-1 (or the pseudogene TRBV3-2) to TRBJ1-3, with D unclear. Germline V gene lookup returns CDR1 LGHDT and CDR2 YNNKEL (reference sequence). The V end lost 0 bases, the J end lost 2 bases, and 11 bases lay between the germline ends. CDR3 length equals 16 residues. The CDR3 loop reads CASSQDLSGAGNTIYF. For the CDR3, the DNA is TGTGCCAGCAGCCAAGATCTTAGCGGGGCTGGAAACACCATATATTTT.

The chain links TRBV18 to TRBJ2-7, with TRBD1 matching 8 bases. The germline CDR1 and CDR2 sequences are KGHSH and LQKENI. V was pared by 6 bases and J by 4 bases, with 8 bases of the junction left unmatched. The CDR3 runs to 14 residues. CDR3: CASSPDRDTYEQYF. CDR3 DNA: TGTGCCAGCTCTCCGGACAGGGACACTTACGAGCAGTACTTC.

This chain connects TRBV6-5 to TRBJ1-6; D remains ambiguous. V lost 2 bases and J lost 7, with 3 bases in between. This CDR3 contains 12 residues. Germline CDR1 MNHEY, CDR2 SVGAGI. In DNA, the CDR3 is TGTGCCAGCAGTTACGAGAATTCACCCCTCCACTTT. It translates to CASSYENSPLHF.

This clone came up a few times. J is TRBJ2-2 and V is TRBV2; tentatively, D is TRBD1 (5 bases). There are 14 residues in the CDR3. V shed 4 bases and J shed 7 bases, with 13 bases lying between them. CDR1 and CDR2 from the germline V gene are SNHLY and FYNNEI. The CDR3: CASSVGRVGGELFF. The CDR3 DNA reads as TGTGCCAGCAGTGTTGGCAGGGTAGGCGGGGAGCTGTTTTTT.

V and J are TRBV27 and TRBJ2-1; TRBD2 agrees at 11 bases. The CDR3 totals 16 residues. The J segment lost 7 bases and the V segment lost 4 bases, leaving 9 bases of the junction unmatched. Germline V gene lookup returns CDR1 MNHEY and CDR2 SMNVEV (reference sequence). CDR3 region: CASSSWTSGRRNEQFF. As DNA, the CDR3 is TGTGCCAGCAGTTCCTGGACTAGCGGGCGAAGGAATGAGCAGTTCTTC.

The V gene is TRBV5-4, the J gene TRBJ2-3; 11 nucleotides align to TRBD2. This CDR3 is built from 14 residues. Trimming took 4 bases from V and 3 from J; bases not matched to a gene: 1. Germline lookup yields CDR1 SGHNT and CDR2 YYREEE (reference sequence). The CDR3: CASSPSGGTDTQYF. CDR3 DNA: TGTGCCAGCAGCCCTAGCGGGGGGACAGATACGCAGTATTTT. Combining the CDR3 with reference TRBV5-4 and TRBJ2-3 gives the whole variable domain ETGVTQSPTHLIKTRGQQVTLRCSSQSGHNTVSWYQQALGQGPQFIFQYYREEENGRGNFPPRFSGLQFPNYSSELNVNALELDDSALYLCASSPSGGTDTQYFGPGTRLTVL.

CDR3 region: CASSSTGSYEQYF. The DNA of the CDR3 is TGCGCCAGCAGCTCTACGGGGAGCTACGAGCAGTACTTC. J is TRBJ2-7 and V is TRBV5-1, with D tentatively TRBD2 (5 bases). V gave up 3 bases and J gave up 3 bases, with 10 bases separating them. The CDR3 has 13 residues. Per germline, CDR1 SGHRS and CDR2 YFSETQ.

The rearrangement uses TRBV20-1 and TRBJ2-1; 11 bases line up with TRBD2. This CDR3 spans 17 amino acids. The ends lost 3 bases at V and 4 bases at J; junction bases unmatched: 11. Germline V gene data show CDR1 as DFQATT and CDR2 as SNEGSKA (reference sequence). DNA for the CDR3: TGCAGTGCTAGTCTAGCGGGGGGCTTCTCCCCGTACAATGAGCAGTTCTTC. Translating gives CSASLAGGFSPYNEQFF.

The chain links TRBV10-1 to TRBJ1-1; 7 nucleotides align to TRBD1. This CDR3 region has 13 residues. CDR1 and CDR2 from the germline V gene are WNHNN and SYGVQD (reference sequence). The junction had 6 bases not matched to a gene; V was cut back by 1 base and J by 10 bases. CDR3 sequence reads: CASSEYRGGRAFF. The CDR3 coding sequence is TGCGCCAGCAGTGAGTACAGGGGTGGAAGAGCTTTCTTT.

This clone has only one observation. The chain combines TRBV5-5 with TRBJ1-1; TRBD1 agrees at 7 bases. Losses at the gene ends were 0 bases for V and 4 bases for J; bases not matched to a gene: 6. The CDR3 length is 15 residues. CDR1 is SGHKS, CDR2 YYEKEE, per germline (reference sequence). CDR3 protein: CASSLEGGGGTEAFF. The CDR3 region has the DNA TGTGCCAGCAGCTTGGAAGGGGGCGGAGGCACTGAAGCTTTCTTT.

The chain employs TRBV18 and TRBJ2-5, with 8 bases fitting TRBD1. The V and J ends lost 4 bases and 1 base, in that order; junction bases with no gene match: 2. This CDR3 has 14 residues. CDR1 is KGHSH and CDR2 is LQKENI in the germline V gene. CDR3 sequence: CASSLDRVQETQYF. CDR3 coding DNA: TGTGCCAGCTCACTGGACAGGGTCCAAGAGACCCAGTACTTC.

This chain connects TRBV27 to TRBJ1-1, with 7 bases fitting TRBD1. Germline-derived CDR1 and CDR2 are MNHEY and SMNVEV (reference sequence). The V gene end was trimmed by 7 bases and the J gene end by 0 bases; junction bases not matched to a gene: 5. The CDR3 spans 14 residues. In DNA, the CDR3 is TGTGCCAGCACCCCAGACAGGGTGAACACTGAAGCTTTCTTT. Translated, it gives CASTPDRVNTEAFF.